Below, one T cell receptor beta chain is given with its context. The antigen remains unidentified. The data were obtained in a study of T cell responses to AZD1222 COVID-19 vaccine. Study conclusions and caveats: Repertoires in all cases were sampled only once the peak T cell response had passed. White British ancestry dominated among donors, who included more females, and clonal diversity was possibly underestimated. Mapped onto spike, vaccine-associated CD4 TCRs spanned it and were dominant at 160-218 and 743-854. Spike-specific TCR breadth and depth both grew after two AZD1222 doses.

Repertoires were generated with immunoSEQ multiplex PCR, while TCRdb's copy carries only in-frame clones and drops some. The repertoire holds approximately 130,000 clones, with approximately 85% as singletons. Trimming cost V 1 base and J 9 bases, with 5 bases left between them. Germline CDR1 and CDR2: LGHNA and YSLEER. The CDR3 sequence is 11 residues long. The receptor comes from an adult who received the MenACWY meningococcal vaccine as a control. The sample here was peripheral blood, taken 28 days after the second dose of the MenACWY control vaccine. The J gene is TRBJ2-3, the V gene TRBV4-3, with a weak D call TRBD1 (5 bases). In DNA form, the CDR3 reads TGCGCCAGCAGCCAAGGGACAACGCAGTATTTT. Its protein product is CASSQGTTQYF.